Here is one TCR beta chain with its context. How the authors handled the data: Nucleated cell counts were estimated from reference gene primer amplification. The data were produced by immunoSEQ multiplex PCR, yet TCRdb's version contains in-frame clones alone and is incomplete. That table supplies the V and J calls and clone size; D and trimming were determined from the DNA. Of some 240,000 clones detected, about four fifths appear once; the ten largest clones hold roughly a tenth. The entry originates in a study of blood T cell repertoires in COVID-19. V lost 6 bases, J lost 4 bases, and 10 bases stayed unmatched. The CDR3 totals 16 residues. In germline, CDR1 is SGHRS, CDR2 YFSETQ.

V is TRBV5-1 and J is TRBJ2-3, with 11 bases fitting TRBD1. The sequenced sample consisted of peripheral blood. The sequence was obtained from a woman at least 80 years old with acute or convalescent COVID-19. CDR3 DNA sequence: TGCGCCAGCATACGCGGGACAGGGGGTGTTGCAGATACGCAGTATTTT. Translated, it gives CASIRGTGGVADTQYF.